The text below deals with one T cell receptor (beta chain). Its target is unknown. The assay was immunoSEQ multiplex PCR, and TCRdb's table has in-frame clones only and misses some. This sample has about 23,000 clones, with approximately 80% found just once. These data belong to a study of OX40 agonist ivuxolimab in advanced cancers. The wider study: Three patients, one with hepatocellular carcinoma and two with cutaneous melanoma, achieved partial responses.

The CDR3 runs to 16 residues. The V end was cut by 0 bases, the J end by 8 bases, with 19 bases between. The germline gives CDR1 MNHEY, CDR2 SVGAGI. Study conclusions and caveats: The antigens recognized by the expanded peripheral T cells, that is their antigen specificity, were not determined.

Sequences were derived from CD4+ or CD8+ T cells sorted from blood, sampled in a trial of the OX40 agonist ivuxolimab. The origin of this receptor is an adult with an advanced solid tumor such as melanoma, head and neck, liver or kidney cancer. The chain has TRBV6-5 and TRBJ1-1; D is unclear. The CDR3 is CASSYSGDTISGEAFF. DNA for the CDR3: TGTGCCAGCAGTTACTCTGGGGATACTATCTCAGGAGAAGCTTTCTTT.